Sequencing of this T cell receptor (beta chain) was carried out in a study of a mutant IDH1 vaccine in newly diagnosed glioma. This clone showed up just once. Its target is not known. The CDR3 contains 14 residues. Deletions cut 7 bases from V and 0 bases from J, with 10 bases between. CDR1 is LNHDA and CDR2 is SQIVND in the germline V gene (reference sequence). Method: immunoSEQ multiplex PCR; TCRdb's copy keeps in-frame clones and lacks some. The sample lists around 30,000 clones, around 89% occurring once. Time point specified: week 23, last vaccination. Doses consisted of 300 ug of mutant IDH1 20-mer peptide each, paired with topical imiquimod.

The chain employs TRBV19 and TRBJ1-3, with D possibly TRBD1 on 6 matching bases. This TCR derives from a man in his forties with glioma. Sequencing was performed on PBMCs, taken from a glioma patient whose treatment included an IDH1 peptide vaccine. The CDR3 loop reads CASKLGGSGNTIYF. The CDR3 bases are TGTGCCAGTAAATTAGGGGGCTCTGGAAACACCATATATTTT.